These T cell receptor beta chains were read from a single sample in a study of radiation and T cells in renal cell carcinoma. Sequenced by immunoSEQ multiplex PCR; TCRdb stores in-frame clones only, minus some. The profile shows fewer than 45,000 clones, roughly four fifths of them singletons. The sequencing used blood, collected from a patient whose treatment included radiotherapy and nephrectomy. The receptor set was obtained from a woman aged 70-85 years with renal cell carcinoma. Each CDR3 is given with its conserved first and last residue. Each record gives: CDR3 protein, CDR3 DNA, V gene, D gene, J gene, clone size. A D gene is named only where the DNA matches it firmly. Size is stated for part of the rows, as once, few or many counts, or as a class when the clone is expanded.

CASSGDPWREWGIQYF	TGTGCCAGCAGCGGAGACCCGTGGCGGGAGTGGGGCATTCAGTACTTC	TRBV9	TRBD2	TRBJ2-4	NA
CASSPRREATDTQYF	TGTGCCAGCTCACCGAGGCGGGAGGCAACAGATACGCAGTATTTT	TRBV18	TRBD2	TRBJ2-3	NA
CASTSGTGGFETQYF	TGTGCCAGCACCTCCGGGACAGGGGGATTTGAGACCCAGTACTTC	TRBV7-7	TRBD1	TRBJ2-5	NA
CASSRGRFTGELFF	TGCGCCAGCAGCCGAGGACGCTTCACCGGGGAGCTGTTTTTT	TRBV4-1	NA	TRBJ2-2	NA
CASSYSRDRDSSGYTF	TGTGCCAGCAGTTACTCCCGGGACAGGGACTCTTCGGGCTACACCTTC	TRBV6-5	TRBD1	TRBJ1-2	NA
CASSADGTAFAEAFF	TGTGCCAGCAGCGCTGACGGGACAGCGTTCGCTGAAGCTTTCTTT	TRBV9	TRBD1	TRBJ1-1	NA
CATNRDRGFGRDYGYTF	TGTGCCACCAACCGGGACAGGGGATTTGGTAGGGACTATGGCTACACCTTC	TRBV15	TRBD1	TRBJ1-2	NA
CASSQDGTPYNEQFF	TGCGCCAGCAGCCAAGACGGGACTCCATACAATGAGCAGTTCTTC	TRBV4-1	NA	TRBJ2-1	NA
CASSSGTGASPLHF	TGTGCCAGCAGCTCCGGGACAGGGGCTTCACCCCTCCACTTT	TRBV5-4	TRBD1	TRBJ1-6	NA
CASSNGGGEAYEQYF	TGTGCCAGTAGTAATGGAGGGGGGGAAGCCTACGAGCAGTACTTC	TRBV19	NA	TRBJ2-7	NA
CATERTGSYGYTF	TGTGCCACCGAGCGGACAGGGAGCTATGGCTACACCTTC	TRBV19	TRBD1	TRBJ1-2	NA
CASSLADGEAFF	TGTGCCAGCAGCTTGGCCGACGGTGAAGCTTTCTTT	TRBV11-2	NA	TRBJ1-1	NA
CASSQDGARDQYF	TGTGCCAGCAGCCAGGACGGGGCCCGGGACCAGTACTTC	TRBV4-2	NA	TRBJ2-5	NA
CASSQARLAGATTYEQYF	TGTGCCAGCAGCCAAGCCAGGCTAGCGGGAGCAACCACCTACGAGCAGTACTTC	TRBV4-2	TRBD2	TRBJ2-7	NA
CASSPGLAGASGTQYF	TGTGCCAGCAGCCCGGGGCTAGCGGGAGCCTCAGGTACGCAGTATTTT	TRBV9	TRBD2	TRBJ2-3	NA
CASSDDRGGANVLTF	TGTGCCAGCAGCGACGACAGGGGTGGGGCCAACGTCCTGACTTTC	TRBV5-4	TRBD1	TRBJ2-6	NA
CASSSRGGDTEAFF	TGTGCCAGTAGTAGCCGGGGCGGCGACACTGAAGCTTTCTTT	TRBV19	NA	TRBJ1-1	few
CASSLNMGREQFF	TGTGCCAGTAGTTTAAACATGGGGCGGGAGCAGTTCTTC	TRBV19	NA	TRBJ2-1	NA
CASTLGRRGTEAFF	TGTGCCAGTACCCTAGGGAGGCGAGGCACTGAAGCTTTCTTT	TRBV19	NA	TRBJ1-1	NA
CASSSRNSPLHF	TGTGCCAGCAGCTCTCGCAATTCACCCCTCCACTTT	TRBV11-2	NA	TRBJ1-6	NA
CASSQGAEQYF	TGTGCCAGCAGTCAGGGTGCCGAGCAGTACTTC	TRBV27	NA	TRBJ2-7	few
CASSLGTGSPLFF	TGTGCCAGCAGCTTGGGGACAGGGTCCCCCCTCTTCTTC	TRBV11-3	TRBD1	TRBJ1-2	NA
CASSLVYEQYF	TGTGCCAGCAGTTTGGTCTACGAGCAGTACTTC	TRBV7-8	NA	TRBJ2-7	NA
CASSQDGLTYEQYF	TGTGCCAGCAGCCAAGATGGACTGACCTACGAGCAGTACTTC	TRBV14	NA	TRBJ2-7	NA
CASSQERGAGNYGYTF	TGCGCCAGCAGCCAAGAACGAGGGGCCGGGAACTATGGCTACACCTTC	TRBV4-3	NA	TRBJ1-2	NA
CASSPGTGSTDTQYF	TGTGCCAGCAGCCCCGGGACAGGGAGCACAGATACGCAGTATTTT	TRBV6-5	TRBD1	TRBJ2-3	NA
CASARWGYTEAFF	TGTGCTAGTGCCCGCTGGGGGTACACTGAAGCTTTCTTT	TRBV12-5	NA	TRBJ1-1	NA
CASSLSDSSYGYTF	TGCGCCAGCAGCTTGTCCGACAGTAGCTATGGCTACACCTTC	TRBV5-1	NA	TRBJ1-2	NA
CASSPIGTEAFF	TGTGCCAGCAGCCCCATAGGTACTGAAGCTTTCTTT	TRBV7-9	NA	TRBJ1-1	few
CASSLAQNTGELFF	TGTGCCAGCAGCTTGGCTCAGAACACCGGGGAGCTGTTTTTT	TRBV5-4	NA	TRBJ2-2	NA
CASSGPAAITEAFF	TGTGCCAGCAGCGGGCCGGCGGCAATTACTGAAGCTTTCTTT	TRBV7-9	NA	TRBJ1-1	NA
CASSSQGGTWANQPQHF	TGTGCCAGCAGTTCTCAGGGGGGTACTTGGGCGAATCAGCCCCAGCATTTT	TRBV2	TRBD1	TRBJ1-5	NA
CASSLDSPGFQETQYF	TGTGCCAGCAGTTTGGACAGTCCCGGCTTTCAAGAGACCCAGTACTTC	TRBV7-7	NA	TRBJ2-5	once
CASSLSSYEQYF	TGTGCCAGCAGTCTGAGCTCCTACGAGCAGTACTTC	TRBV2	NA	TRBJ2-7	NA
CASRRLSPSSSDTQYF	TGTGCCAGCAGGAGATTGAGCCCCTCTTCTTCCGATACGCAGTATTTT	TRBV2	NA	TRBJ2-3	NA
CATSRDPGSGLNTGELFF	TGTGCCACCAGCAGAGATCCCGGTAGCGGCCTGAACACCGGGGAGCTGTTTTTT	TRBV15	NA	TRBJ2-2	NA
CASSAADREGTQYF	TGTGCCAGCTCAGCCGCGGACAGGGAGGGAACCCAGTACTTC	TRBV18	NA	TRBJ2-5	NA
CASGLVRAGGDIEAFF	TGTGCTAGTGGTTTGGTACGGGCAGGGGGCGATATTGAAGCTTTCTTT	TRBV12-5	TRBD1	TRBJ1-1	NA
CSAKTETQYF	TGCAGTGCGAAAACTGAGACCCAGTACTTC	TRBV20-1	NA	TRBJ2-5	NA
CASSQARGNYEQYF	TGCGCCAGCAGCCAAGCTCGCGGGAACTACGAGCAGTACTTC	TRBV4-3	NA	TRBJ2-7	once
CASSLASALAVSERDEQFF	TGCGCCAGCAGCTTGGCGTCGGCTCTAGCGGTCTCTGAGCGGGATGAGCAGTTCTTC	TRBV5-1	TRBD2	TRBJ2-1	once
CASRTTRGTGGYTF	TGTGCCAGCAGAACCACAAGGGGCACGGGCGGCTACACCTTC	TRBV6-5	NA	TRBJ1-2	NA
CASSIRGVSNEQFF	TGTGCCAGTAGTATACGGGGGGTTAGTAATGAGCAGTTCTTC	TRBV19	TRBD2	TRBJ2-1	NA
CASWDRPYNEQFF	TGTGCCAGCTGGGACAGACCCTACAATGAGCAGTTCTTC	TRBV5-6	TRBD1	TRBJ2-1	NA
CASSPLTGENQPQHF	TGTGCCAGTAGTCCACTGACAGGGGAAAATCAGCCCCAGCATTTT	TRBV19	TRBD1	TRBJ1-5	NA
CASSLRPATNEKLFF	TGTGCCAGCAGCTTGCGACCTGCAACTAATGAAAAACTGTTTTTT	TRBV5-5	NA	TRBJ1-4	NA
CASSVLAGGGETQYF	TGTGCCAGCAGCGTCTTAGCGGGGGGCGGGGAGACCCAGTACTTC	TRBV9	TRBD2	TRBJ2-5	once
CASSSRGGSYEQYF	TGCGCCAGCAGCTCCCGCGGGGGGTCCTACGAGCAGTACTTC	TRBV5-1	TRBD2	TRBJ2-7	NA
CASSEGWGNTEAFF	TGTGCCAGCAGTGAAGGTTGGGGGAACACTGAAGCTTTCTTT	TRBV2	NA	TRBJ1-1	NA
CASSLRLAGGSTDTQYF	TGCGCCAGCAGCCTACGACTAGCGGGGGGTAGCACAGATACGCAGTATTTT	TRBV5-1	TRBD2	TRBJ2-3	NA
CASSPAGGQRGDEQYF	TGTGCCAGCAGTCCGGCGGGGGGGCAGAGGGGTGACGAGCAGTACTTC	TRBV5-6	TRBD2	TRBJ2-7	NA
CASSLARQGPNEKLFF	TGTGCCAGCAGCTTAGCCCGACAGGGCCCGAATGAAAAACTGTTTTTT	TRBV7-2	TRBD1	TRBJ1-4	NA
CASSESRGRIGETQYF	TGTGCCAGCAGTGAAAGCAGGGGGCGGATAGGTGAGACCCAGTACTTC	TRBV6-1	TRBD1	TRBJ2-5	NA
CASSTNSGTGRLLVGYTF	TGTGCCAGTAGTACTAATTCCGGGACAGGGCGTTTGTTGGTTGGCTACACCTTC	TRBV19	TRBD1	TRBJ1-2	NA
CASSPGTSGISEQFF	TGTGCCAGCTCACCAGGGACTAGCGGGATTAGTGAGCAGTTCTTC	TRBV18	TRBD2	TRBJ2-1	once